One sample yielded the 20 T cell receptor beta chains listed below, sequenced in a study of CD8 T cells in Susac syndrome. cDNA came from 0.5 to 1 ug RNA primed by random hexamers. Each CDR3 protein gets one entry after TCRdb re-called the immunoSEQ multiplex PCR reads with MiXCR. The table has more than 200,000 distinct CDR3 sequences, 85% to 95% seen once. The material sequenced was CD4+ T cells from PBMCs. The origin of the receptors is a human donor with multiple sclerosis.

In nucleotides, the CDR3 is TGTGCCAGCAGCCAAGGCAGAAATCAGCCCCAGCATTTT. It translates to CASSQGRNQPQHF. J is TRBJ1-5 and V is TRBV11-3; the D is unclear. The CDR3 contains 13 residues. Trimming left V 5 bases short and J 4 bases short, with 9 bases between. Germline CDR1 reads SGHNT; CDR2 reads YENEEA.

This clonotype was seen a few times. The rearrangement uses TRBV2 and TRBJ2-3; 7 positions match TRBD2. The trim removed 5 bases at V and 11 bases at J, leaving 16 bases unmatched. The CDR3 totals 15 residues. Germline V gives CDR1 SNHLY, CDR2 FYNNEI. CDR3 amino acids: CASSPKRDPGLGQYF. CDR3 nucleotides: TGTGCCAGCAGTCCTAAGCGGGATCCCGGGTTGGGGCAGTATTTT.

The genes are TRBV30 and TRBJ2-5; the match to TRBD1 covers 7 bases. From germline, CDR1 is GTSNPN and CDR2 SVGIG (reference sequence). With V trimmed by 3 bases and J by 4 bases, 8 bases remained unmatched. This CDR3 is 14 amino acids long. CDR3 protein: CAWSPSTGIETQYF. The CDR3 DNA sequence: TGTGCCTGGAGCCCCTCGACAGGGATAGAGACCCAGTACTTC. Filled out from reference TRBV30 and TRBJ2-5, the complete variable domain reads SQTIHQWPATLVQPVGSPLSLECTVEGTSNPNLYWYRQAAGRGLQLLFYSVGIGQISSEVPQNLSASRPQDRQFILSSKKLLLSDSGFYLCAWSPSTGIETQYFGPGTRLLVL.

The V gene is TRBV12-3 or TRBV12-4, the J gene TRBJ2-3; a possible D gene is TRBD2 (5 bases). The CDR3 is 13 amino acids. Trimming left V 6 bases short and J 8 bases short, with 15 bases between. The CDR3 DNA reads as TGTGCCAGCAGGGCGGCCGGGGTTGGTACGCAGTATTTT. This gives the protein CASRAAGVGTQYF.

The J gene is TRBJ1-5, the V gene TRBV19; weak D call: TRBD1 (5 bases). The CDR3 length is 13 residues. The germline gives CDR1 LNHDA, CDR2 SQIVND (reference sequence). V was pared by 7 bases and J by 9 bases, with 16 bases between. The CDR3: CASTGPGEWPQHF. The CDR3, as DNA: TGTGCCAGTACTGGGCCGGGGGAATGGCCCCAGCATTTT.

The count of this clonotype is one. The V and J genes are TRBV20-1 and TRBJ2-5, with 7 bases matching TRBD2. The germline V gene has CDR1 DFQATT and CDR2 SNEGSKA (reference sequence). The CDR3 is made up of 18 amino acids. After removal of 0 bases from V and 0 bases from J, the junction contained 13 bases not matched to a gene. CDR3: CSARDWGGSGPYQETQYF. In DNA form, the CDR3 reads TGCAGTGCTAGAGATTGGGGGGGGAGCGGGCCCTACCAAGAGACCCAGTACTTC.

The rearrangement joins TRBV7-9 to TRBJ1-1; 12 positions match TRBD1. The CDR3 runs to 17 residues. The V gene's germline CDR1 is SEHNR and CDR2 FQNEAQ (reference sequence). V lost 5 bases to trimming and J lost 1 base; unmatched junction nucleotides: 8. CDR3 loop: CASSPKGTGGANTEAFF. CDR3 bases: TGTGCCAGCAGCCCGAAGGGGACAGGGGGCGCGAACACTGAAGCTTTCTTT.

The chain couples TRBV7-8 to TRBJ2-1; TRBD2 matches at 12 bases. CDR1 and CDR2 (germline): SGHVS, FQNEAQ. V lost 4 bases and J lost 0; bases outside the gene matches: 4. The CDR3 totals 17 residues. CDR3 coding DNA: TGTGCCAGCAGCTCCAGGACTAGCGGGATCTCCTACAATGAGCAGTTCTTC. Amino acid sequence: CASSSRTSGISYNEQFF.

The chain joins TRBV5-6 to TRBJ2-3, with D maybe TRBD2 (6 bases). Looked up from germline, CDR1 is SGHDT and CDR2 is YYEEEE. The CDR3 spans 15 residues. Trimming cost V 3 bases and J 4 bases, with 15 bases left between them. Here the CDR3 reads CASSSPGGVPDTQYF. DNA for the CDR3: TGTGCCAGCAGCTCCCCGGGCGGGGTTCCAGATACGCAGTATTTT.

This chain joins TRBV19 and TRBJ1-1; a possible D gene is TRBD1 (6 bases). Germline loops: CDR1 LNHDA, CDR2 SQIVND (reference sequence). Trimming removed 8 bases from V and 0 bases from J, with 10 bases in between. The CDR3 is made up of 13 amino acids. As DNA, the CDR3 is TGTGCCAGTGCCGGGACAATGAACACTGAAGCTTTCTTT. Its translation: CASAGTMNTEAFF.

The CDR3 bases are TGCAGTGCTAGCCGGACAGGCACTGAAGCTTTCTTT. As protein: CSASRTGTEAFF. The rearrangement links TRBV20-1 to TRBJ1-1; 7 bases fit TRBD1. The V and J ends lost 3 bases and 4 bases, in that order; junction bases with no gene match: 2. CDR1 and CDR2 (germline): DFQATT, SNEGSKA (reference sequence). The CDR3 is 12 residues long.

This chain joins TRBV6-1 and TRBJ2-2; 9 bases line up with TRBD1. CDR3 size: 17 residues. CDR1 is MNHNS and CDR2 is SASEGT in the germline V gene. Trimming at V came to 5 bases and at J to 4 bases, leaving 11 bases not matched to a gene. The CDR3 sequence is CASSRSSGQGFTGELFF. Here the CDR3 DNA reads TGTGCCAGCAGTAGATCCTCGGGACAGGGCTTCACCGGGGAGCTGTTTTTT.

The chain links TRBV7-2 to TRBJ2-1, with 9 bases lining up with TRBD2. J gave up 1 base and V 3 bases, and 1 base lay outside the gene matches. This CDR3 has 15 amino acids. Germline CDR1 is SGHTA and CDR2 is FQGNSA. CDR3 sequence (DNA): TGTGCCAGCAGCTTGCTAGCGGGATCCTACAATGAGCAGTTCTTC. Protein: CASSLLAGSYNEQFF.

CDR3 amino acids: CASARDRAGYTF. CDR3 nucleotide sequence: TGTGCCAGCGCCAGGGACAGGGCTGGCTACACCTTC. The chain has TRBV3-1 and TRBJ1-2, with 9 bases aligning to TRBD1. V gave up 8 bases and J gave up 7 bases; unmatched junction bases: 5. The CDR3 contains 12 residues. Per the germline V gene, CDR1 is LGHDT and CDR2 is YNNKEL (reference sequence).

The chain carries TRBV18 and TRBJ1-1, with 7 bases that match TRBD1. CDR3 length: 15 residues. Trimming at V came to 6 bases and at J to 0 bases, leaving 7 bases not matched to a gene. Germline-derived CDR1 and CDR2 are KGHSH and LQKENI. For the CDR3, the DNA is TGTGCCAGCTCCGACCCGGGACAGTTGAACACTGAAGCTTTCTTT. Its translation: CASSDPGQLNTEAFF. Full variable domain (missing parts from reference TRBV18 and TRBJ1-1): NAGVMQNPRHLVRRRGQEARLRCSPMKGHSHVYWYRQLPEEGLKFMVYLQKENIIDESGMPKERFSAEFPKEGPSILRIQQVVRGDSAAYFCASSDPGQLNTEAFFGQGTRLTVV.

This sequence joins TRBV12-3 or TRBV12-4 and TRBJ1-1; no clear D gene. The CDR3 runs to 13 residues. Trimming left V 1 base short and J 8 bases short, with 11 bases between. CDR3 amino acids: CASSLEGVKEAFF. CDR3 DNA: TGTGCCAGCAGTTTAGAAGGCGTCAAAGAAGCTTTCTTT.

The chain joins TRBV27 to TRBJ1-2; D may be TRBD1 (6 bases). The germline V and J ends were trimmed by 5 bases and 8 bases, with 18 bases remaining between them. Per germline, CDR1 MNHEY and CDR2 SMNVEV (reference sequence). The CDR3 loop spans 14 amino acids. This CDR3 is CASSRSAGAQGYTF. The CDR3 coding sequence is TGTGCCAGCAGTCGCTCGGCAGGGGCGCAGGGCTACACCTTC.

The J gene is TRBJ2-1, the V gene TRBV6-5; 12 nucleotides match TRBD2. This CDR3 comprises 15 residues. The J segment lost 6 bases and the V segment lost 5 bases, leaving 5 bases of the junction unmatched. Germline V gene lookup returns CDR1 MNHEY and CDR2 SVGAGI. CDR3 DNA: TGTGCCAGCAGTGCCCTAGCGGGGGGGCCCAATGAGCAGTTCTTC. It codes for CASSALAGGPNEQFF.

This rearrangement joins TRBV5-1 to TRBJ2-4; no reliable D call. The V end was cut by 0 bases, the J end by 5 bases, with 6 bases between. Per germline, CDR1 SGHRS and CDR2 YFSETQ. This CDR3 is 13 amino acids long. The CDR3 reads CASSLDVENIQYF. The CDR3 DNA reads TGCGCCAGCAGCTTGGACGTTGAAAACATTCAGTACTTC. Based on the CDR3 plus reference TRBV5-1 and TRBJ2-4, the full variable domain is KAGVTQTPRYLIKTRGQQVTLSCSPISGHRSVSWYQQTPGQGLQFLFEYFSETQRNKGNFPGRFSGRQFSNSRSEMNVSTLELGDSALYLCASSLDVENIQYFGAGTRLSVL.

This clonotype has only one observation. The genes are TRBV10-2 and TRBJ2-3; TRBD2 matches at 10 bases. The V gene's germline CDR1 is WSHSY and CDR2 SAAADI. The CDR3 contains 14 residues. After removal of 6 bases from V and 6 bases from J, the junction contained 6 bases not matched to a gene. The CDR3 here is CASRLAGIGDTQYF. The CDR3, as DNA: TGCGCCAGCAGACTAGCGGGGATAGGGGATACGCAGTATTTT.